This T cell receptor beta chain was sequenced during a study of blood T cell repertoires in COVID-19. About the research overall: Acute and convalescent COVID-19 specimens originated in the United States, Italy and Spain.

CDR3 length: 14 amino acids. Per the germline V gene, CDR1 is SGHTA and CDR2 is FQGNSA. Between the trimmed V and J ends, which lost 5 bases and 4 bases, there was a span of 15 bases. Source study methods: Estimated nucleated cell counts came from reference gene primer amplification. Some clones are missing from TCRdb's copy, which holds only in-frame ones; the method was immunoSEQ multiplex PCR. V and J calls and clone size are as listed in that table; D and trimming were resolved from the DNA. The profile shows more than 250,000 clones, approximately 80% of them singletons. Participant age was 18 to 89 years, and participants resided in 20 to 30 US areas. Shortly before study entry, within 2 weeks, exposed participants had met a COVID-19 case.

The V gene is TRBV7-2, the J gene TRBJ2-7; D possibly corresponds to TRBD2 (6 bases). The material sequenced was PBMCs or T cells enriched from blood (not recorded which). This sequence originates from a man aged 40-49 years who had been exposed to COVID-19. CDR3 bases: TGTGCCAGCAGCCCCAACCGGGGGAATTACGAGCAGTACTTC. It specifies CASSPNRGNYEQYF.